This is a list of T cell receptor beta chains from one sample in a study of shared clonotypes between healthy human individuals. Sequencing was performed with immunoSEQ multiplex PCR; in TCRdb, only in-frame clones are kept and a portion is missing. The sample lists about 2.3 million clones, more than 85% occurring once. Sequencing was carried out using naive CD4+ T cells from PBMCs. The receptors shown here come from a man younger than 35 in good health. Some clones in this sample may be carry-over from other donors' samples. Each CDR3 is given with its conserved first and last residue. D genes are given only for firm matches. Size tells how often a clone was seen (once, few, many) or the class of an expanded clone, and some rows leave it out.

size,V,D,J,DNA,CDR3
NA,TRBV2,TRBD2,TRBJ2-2,TGTGCCAGCCTCCTAGCGGGAGACACCGGGGAGCTGTTTTTT,CASLLAGDTGELFF
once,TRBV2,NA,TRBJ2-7,TGTGCCAGCACAGTCGGCAGGAAAGGCTACGAGCAGTACTTC,CASTVGRKGYEQYF
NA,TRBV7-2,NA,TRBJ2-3,TGTGCCAGCAGCACAACACCGACAGATTATACGCAGTATTTT,CASSTTPTDYTQYF
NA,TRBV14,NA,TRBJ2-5,TGTGCCAGCAGCCAAGGGCTAGGCCAGACCCAGTACTTC,CASSQGLGQTQYF
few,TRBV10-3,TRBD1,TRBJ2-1,TGTGCCACGACGAGGACAGGGGAGGGCAATGAGCAGTTCTTC,CATTRTGEGNEQFF
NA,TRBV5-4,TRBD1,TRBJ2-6,TGTGCCAGCAATGGCTGGACAGGGGGCTCTGGGGCCAACGTCCTGACTTTC,CASNGWTGGSGANVLTF
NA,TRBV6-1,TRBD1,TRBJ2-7,TGTGCCAGCAGGACAGGGGGTAGGTACGAGCAGTACTTC,CASRTGGRYEQYF
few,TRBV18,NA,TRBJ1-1,TGTGCCAGCTCACCTGCCAGGGGGAACACTGAAGCTTTCTTT,CASSPARGNTEAFF
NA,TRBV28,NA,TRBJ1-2,TGTGCCAGCACCCTCGCCGCCCAGGGCCTCCTCTATGGCTACACCTTC,CASTLAAQGLLYGYTF
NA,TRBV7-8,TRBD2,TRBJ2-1,TGTGCCAGCAGCCCAGGGACTAGCGGCCGGAGCTCCTACAATGAGCAGTTCTTC,CASSPGTSGRSSYNEQFF
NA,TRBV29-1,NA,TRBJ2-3,TGCAGCGTTGGAACGGGCTGGGATACGCAGTATTTT,CSVGTGWDTQYF
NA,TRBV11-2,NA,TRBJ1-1,TGTGCCAGCAGCTTATCTCCGGGGGGCACTGAAGCTTTCTTT,CASSLSPGGTEAFF
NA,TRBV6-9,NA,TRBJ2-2,TGTGCCAGCAGTCCCTCAGCAACCGGGGAGCTGTTTTTT,CASSPSATGELFF
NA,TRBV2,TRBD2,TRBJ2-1,TGTGCCAGCGCCGGGGGGGGCCAAACCTACAATGAGCAGTTCTTC,CASAGGGQTYNEQFF
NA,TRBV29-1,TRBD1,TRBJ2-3,TGCAGCGTCCTACAGGGGGAGGTAGATACGCAGTATTTT,CSVLQGEVDTQYF
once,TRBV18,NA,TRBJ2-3,TGTGCCAGCTCACCGACGGCGAATCCAGATACGCAGTATTTT,CASSPTANPDTQYF
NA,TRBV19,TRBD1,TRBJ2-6,TGTGCCAGTAGTATCGACAGGGGAGGCCTTGGGGCCAACGTCCTGACTTTC,CASSIDRGGLGANVLTF
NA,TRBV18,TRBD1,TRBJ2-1,TGTGCCAGCTCACCCACGGGACAGGGACTCTACAATGAGCAGTTCTTC,CASSPTGQGLYNEQFF
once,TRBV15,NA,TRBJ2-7,TGTGCCACCAGCAGAGAGAATTCGCCTACCTCCTACGAGCAGTACTTC,CATSRENSPTSYEQYF
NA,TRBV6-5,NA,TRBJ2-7,TGTGCCAGCAGTTACTCGCGATCCTACGAGCAGTACTTC,CASSYSRSYEQYF
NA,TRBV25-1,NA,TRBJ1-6,TGTGCCAGCAGTCACGGAAGCTCACCCCTCCACTTT,CASSHGSSPLHF
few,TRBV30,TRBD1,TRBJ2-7,TGTGCCTGGAGTGCTACCCGACAGGGCCGCGAGCAGTACTTC,CAWSATRQGREQYF
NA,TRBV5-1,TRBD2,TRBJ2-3,TGCGCCAGCAGCTTGGATGAGACTAGCGGTCCTGGGGATACGCAGTATTTT,CASSLDETSGPGDTQYF
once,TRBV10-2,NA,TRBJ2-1,TGCGCCAGCAGCAAACCCGGGACTCTATTCGATGAGCAGTTCTTC,CASSKPGTLFDEQFF
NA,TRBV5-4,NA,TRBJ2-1,TGTGCCAGCAGCTTGGAGTCGGGGAAGAATGAGCAGTTCTTC,CASSLESGKNEQFF
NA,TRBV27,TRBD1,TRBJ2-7,TGTGCCAGCAGTCCACAATGGGACAGCTTATACGAGCAGTACTTC,CASSPQWDSLYEQYF
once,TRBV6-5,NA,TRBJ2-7,TGTGCCAGCAGACCCACGACAGGTTCCTACGAGCAGTACTTC,CASRPTTGSYEQYF
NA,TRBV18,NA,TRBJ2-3,TGTGCCAGCTCACCACCCGGGTCGGAAGATACGCAGTATTTT,CASSPPGSEDTQYF
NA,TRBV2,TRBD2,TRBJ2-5,TGTGCCAGCAGAGCGGGAGGAGAGACCCAGTACTTC,CASRAGGETQYF
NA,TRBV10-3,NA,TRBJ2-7,TGTGCCATCAGATCCGGACAGACCTACGAGCAGTACTTC,CAIRSGQTYEQYF
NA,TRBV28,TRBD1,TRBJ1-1,TGTGCCAGCAGTACCACAGGGGGCATAGCTTTCTTT,CASSTTGGIAFF
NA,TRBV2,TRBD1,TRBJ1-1,TGTGCCAGCAGTGAGACAGGGGGCAGGTCGAACACTGAAGCTTTCTTT,CASSETGGRSNTEAFF
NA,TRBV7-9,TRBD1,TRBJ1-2,TGTGCCAGCACCTTCACGGGACAGGGCCCGGAGGGGTATGGCTACACCTTC,CASTFTGQGPEGYGYTF
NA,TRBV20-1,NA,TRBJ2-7,TGCAGTGCTAGTCGGCAGGACGAGCAGTACTTC,CSASRQDEQYF
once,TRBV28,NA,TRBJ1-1,TGTGCCAGCGGCGCCAGATCGAACACTGAAGCTTTCTTT,CASGARSNTEAFF
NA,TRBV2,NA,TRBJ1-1,TGTGCCAGCAGTGAAGTGAGGGCTTTCTTT,CASSEVRAFF
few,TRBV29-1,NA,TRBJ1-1,TGCAGCGTGTACGGGAGTGCGACTGAAGCTTTCTTT,CSVYGSATEAFF
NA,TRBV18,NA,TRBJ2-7,TGTGCCAGCTCACCAGGGACCTCTCCACACGAGCAGTACTTC,CASSPGTSPHEQYF
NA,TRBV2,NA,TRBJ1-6,TGTGCCAGCACGGGAAGTCCAAATTCACCCCTCCACTTT,CASTGSPNSPLHF
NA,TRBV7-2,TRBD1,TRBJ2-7,TGTGCCAGCAGCTTTTGGGACAGCTTAGCCTACGAGCAGTACTTC,CASSFWDSLAYEQYF
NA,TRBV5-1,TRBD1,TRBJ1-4,TGCGCCAGCAGCGAACTGGGGACAGAGAATGAAAAACTGTTTTTT,CASSELGTENEKLFF
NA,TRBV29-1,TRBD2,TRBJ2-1,TGCAGCGTTGTGGGACTAGCGGGAGGGCCATTCGGGAATGAGCAGTTCTTC,CSVVGLAGGPFGNEQFF
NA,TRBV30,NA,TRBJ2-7,TGTGCCTGTTCCCTCCAAAAGGGGAGTTTTTACGAGCAGTACTTC,CACSLQKGSFYEQYF
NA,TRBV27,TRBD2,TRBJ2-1,TGTGCCAGCAGTTTTAGAGCGGGAGTCTACAATGAGCAGTTCTTC,CASSFRAGVYNEQFF
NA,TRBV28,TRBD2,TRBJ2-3,TGTGCCAGCAGTTTATTTCTAGCGGGCAGAAGCACAGATACGCAGTATTTT,CASSLFLAGRSTDTQYF
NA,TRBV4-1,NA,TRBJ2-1,TGCGCCAGCAGCCAACCAATTAGAAGATTCCGGGGCAACAATGAGCAGTTCTTC,CASSQPIRRFRGNNEQFF
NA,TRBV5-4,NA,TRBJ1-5,TGTGCCAGCAGTTGGGACAGCAATCAGCCCCAGCATTTT,CASSWDSNQPQHF
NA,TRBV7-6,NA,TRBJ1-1,TGTGCCAGCAGCTTAGTACAGGGTCGACAGAGCACTGAAGCTTTCTTT,CASSLVQGRQSTEAFF
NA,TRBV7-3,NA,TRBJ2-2,TGTGCCAGCAGCCGAACGGGAATCGGGGAGCTGTTTTTT,CASSRTGIGELFF
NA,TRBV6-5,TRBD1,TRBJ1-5,TGTGCCAGCAGTTCGACAGGGAGGGATCAGCCCCAGCATTTT,CASSSTGRDQPQHF
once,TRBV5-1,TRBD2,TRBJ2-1,TGCGCCAGCAGCGGAAGACTAGCGGATTCCTACAATGAGCAGTTCTTC,CASSGRLADSYNEQFF
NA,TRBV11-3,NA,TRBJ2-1,TGTGCCAGCAGCTTAGAGATGGGAGGCACCTACAATGAGCAGTTCTTC,CASSLEMGGTYNEQFF
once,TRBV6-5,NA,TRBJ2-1,TGTGCCAGCAGCTTATTAGGGAATGAGCAGTTCTTC,CASSLLGNEQFF
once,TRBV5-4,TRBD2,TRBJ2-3,TGTGCCAGCAGCTTTGCGGGAGTAAGCACAGATACGCAGTATTTT,CASSFAGVSTDTQYF